Listed here are 12 T cell receptor beta chains from one sample, sequenced in a study of cytomegalovirus exposure and HLA in healthy donors. Vbeta (60) and Jbeta (13) primers were used in the PCR. TCRdb keeps only in-frame clones here, not all; method: immunoSEQ multiplex PCR. The sample carries fewer than 350,000 clones, around 90% recorded once. Source material: PBMCs. The receptors come from a woman in her late teens or twenties in good health and CMV-seronegative.

The genes are TRBV30 and TRBJ2-1; 7 bases fit TRBD2. V lost 3 bases and J lost 3; bases outside the gene matches: 2. This CDR3 comprises 13 residues. Per germline, CDR1 GTSNPN and CDR2 SVGIG (reference sequence). This chain's CDR3 is CAWRTGGYNEQFF. Here the CDR3 DNA reads TGTGCCTGGAGGACGGGGGGCTACAATGAGCAGTTCTTC.

The chain links TRBV6-6 to TRBJ2-5; 8 nucleotides agree with TRBD1. The length of the CDR3 is 16 residues. Germline V lookup: CDR1 MNHNY, CDR2 SVGAGI (reference sequence). Trimming at V came to 8 bases and at J to 3 bases, leaving 14 bases not matched to a gene. CDR3 nucleotides: TGTGCCAGCCTAGAAAACCCAGGGACAGGCAAAGAGACCCAGTACTTC. Its translation: CASLENPGTGKETQYF.

This chain links TRBV19 with TRBJ1-2, with a tentative D call TRBD1 (6 bases). Germline assignment: CDR1 LNHDA and CDR2 SQIVND (reference sequence). The V end lost 3 bases, the J end lost 0 bases, and 11 bases lay between the germline ends. There are 15 residues in the CDR3. The CDR3 region is CASSIGQIANYGYTF. DNA for the CDR3: TGTGCCAGTAGTATCGGACAGATCGCTAACTATGGCTACACCTTC.

The chain links TRBV15 to TRBJ1-1, with 10 bases that match TRBD1. This CDR3 has 14 amino acids. J lost 3 bases, V lost 6 bases, and 4 bases had no gene match. Per germline, CDR1 LNHNV and CDR2 YYDKDF (reference sequence). In DNA, the CDR3 is TGTGCCACCAGAGGGGACAGGGGTTACACTGAAGCTTTCTTT. Its translation: CATRGDRGYTEAFF.

This clone has a handful of counts. V is TRBV5-1 and J is TRBJ2-1, with D tentatively TRBD1 (7 bases). The CDR3 is 15 amino acids. Germline V gives CDR1 SGHRS, CDR2 YFSETQ. V was trimmed by 2 bases and J by 4 bases, leaving 13 bases between them. In nucleotides, the CDR3 is TGCGCCAGCAGCTTAGGAGGGGGCTCGTACAATGAGCAGTTCTTC. This translates into CASSLGGGSYNEQFF.

The chain uses TRBV23-1 and TRBJ2-1, with D perhaps TRBD2 (5 bases). TRBV23-1 is reported as an ORF; its role is uncertain. CDR3 length: 18 amino acids. The V and J ends lost 2 bases and 2 bases respectively, with 19 bases between them. This chain's CDR3 is CASSQASGTHGPYNEQFF. The DNA of the CDR3 is TGCGCCAGCAGTCAAGCTTCGGGAACCCACGGCCCCTACAATGAGCAGTTCTTC.

This chain links TRBV9 with TRBJ1-4; D unresolved. Trimming took off 0 bases at V and 8 bases at J, with 14 bases between the two ends. CDR3 size: 15 residues. Looked up from germline, CDR1 is SGDLS and CDR2 is YYNGEE. DNA for the CDR3: TGTGCCAGCAGCGTAGGGCCCGAGGGAGCGGAAAAACTGTTTTTT. Amino acids: CASSVGPEGAEKLFF.

This clone was picked up one time. The chain recombines TRBV7-6 with TRBJ2-1; 10 bases map to TRBD2. V lost 5 bases and J lost 7; bases outside the gene matches: 8. CDR1 and CDR2 from the germline V gene are SGHVS and FNYEAQ. There are 15 residues in the CDR3. For the CDR3, the DNA is TGTGCCAGCAGCCGGAGCGGGGGGGCCAGGAATGAGCAGTTCTTC. As protein: CASSRSGGARNEQFF. Looking up the rest from reference TRBV7-6 and TRBJ2-1 gives the full variable domain: GAGVSQSPRYKVTKRGQDVALRCDPISGHVSLYWYRQALGQGPEFLTYFNYEAQQDKSGLPNDRFSAERPEGSISTLTIQRTEQRDSAMYRCASSRSGGARNEQFFGPGTRLTVL.

This rearrangement joins TRBV5-4 to TRBJ2-7, with TRBD1 matching over 8 bases. The CDR3 extends over 14 amino acids. Per the germline V gene, CDR1 is SGHNT and CDR2 is YYREEE (reference sequence). The V gene end was trimmed by 4 bases and the J gene end by 3 bases; junction bases not matched to a gene: 6. As DNA, the CDR3 is TGTGCCAGCAGCGGAGGACAGGGTATCTACGAGCAGTACTTC. Residues: CASSGGQGIYEQYF.

This clone was seen once. The rearrangement joins TRBV5-6 to TRBJ1-5; 8 bases match TRBD1. Per germline, CDR1 SGHDT and CDR2 YYEEEE. The CDR3 consists of 18 residues. The junction had 10 bases not matched to a gene; V was cut back by 1 base and J by 1 base. CDR3 nucleotides: TGTGCCAGCAGCTTGTTTTTTGGACAGGGAGAGAGCAATCAGCCCCAGCATTTT. Encoded protein: CASSLFFGQGESNQPQHF.

This clone was picked up a small number of times. This sequence joins TRBV5-8 and TRBJ1-4; D unresolved. The CDR3 extends over 15 amino acids. V lost 1 base, J lost 0 bases, and 7 bases lay in between. Looked up from germline, CDR1 is SGHTS and CDR2 is YDEGEE. CDR3 sequence: CASSLLGATNEKLFF. CDR3 DNA sequence: TGTGCCAGCAGCTTGTTAGGAGCAACTAATGAAAAACTGTTTTTT.

The chain has TRBV20-1 and TRBJ1-2; D gene unclear. V was clipped by 1 base and J by 6 bases, with 6 bases between them. Germline CDR1 is DFQATT and CDR2 is SNEGSKA (reference sequence). This CDR3 is 11 amino acids long. CDR3 in amino acids: CSARAVHGYTF. CDR3 DNA: TGCAGTGCTAGAGCCGTTCATGGCTACACCTTC.